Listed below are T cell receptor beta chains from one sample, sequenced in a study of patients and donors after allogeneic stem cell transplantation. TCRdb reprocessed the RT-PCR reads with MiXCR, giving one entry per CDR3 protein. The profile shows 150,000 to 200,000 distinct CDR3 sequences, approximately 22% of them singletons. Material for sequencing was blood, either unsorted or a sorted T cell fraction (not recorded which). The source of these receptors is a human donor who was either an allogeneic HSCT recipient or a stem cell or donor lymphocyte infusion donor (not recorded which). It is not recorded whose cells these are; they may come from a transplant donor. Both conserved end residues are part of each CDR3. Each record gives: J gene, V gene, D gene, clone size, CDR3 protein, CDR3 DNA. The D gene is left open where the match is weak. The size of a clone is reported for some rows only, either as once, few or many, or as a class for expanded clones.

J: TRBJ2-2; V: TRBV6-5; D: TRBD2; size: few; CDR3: CASRPTSGGLHTGELFF; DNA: TGTGCCAGCAGACCTACTAGCGGGGGGCTTCACACCGGGGAGCTGTTTTTT
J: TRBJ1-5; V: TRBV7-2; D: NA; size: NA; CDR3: CASSPEGEQPQHF; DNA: TGTGCCAGCAGTCCTGAAGGGGAGCAGCCCCAGCATTTT
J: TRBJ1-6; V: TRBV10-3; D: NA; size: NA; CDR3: CAISGDTSYNSPLHF; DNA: TGTGCCATCAGCGGGGACACCTCCTATAATTCACCCCTCCACTTT
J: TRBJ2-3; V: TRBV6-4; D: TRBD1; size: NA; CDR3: CASSDTQGGTDTQYF; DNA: TGTGCCAGCAGTGACACACAGGGGGGCACAGATACGCAGTATTTT
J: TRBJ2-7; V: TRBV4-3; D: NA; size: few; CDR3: CASSQWGRGYEQYF; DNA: TGCGCCAGCAGCCAATGGGGCAGGGGTTACGAGCAGTACTTC
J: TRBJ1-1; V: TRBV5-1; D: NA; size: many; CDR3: CASSLTGFDTEAFF; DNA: TGCGCCAGCAGCTTGACAGGATTTGACACTGAAGCTTTCTTT
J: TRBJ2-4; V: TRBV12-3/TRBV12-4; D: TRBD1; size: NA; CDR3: CASSGTVIAKNIQYF; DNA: TGTGCCAGCAGTGGGACAGTTATAGCCAAAAACATTCAGTACTTC
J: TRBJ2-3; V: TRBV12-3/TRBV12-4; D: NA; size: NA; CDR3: CASSLLVDTQYF; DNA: TGTGCCAGCAGTTTATTAGTGGATACGCAGTATTTT
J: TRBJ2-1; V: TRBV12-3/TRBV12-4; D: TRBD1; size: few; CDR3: CASSRVKGAPSYNEQFF; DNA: TGTGCCAGCAGCCGGGTTAAGGGGGCACCTTCCTACAATGAGCAGTTCTTC
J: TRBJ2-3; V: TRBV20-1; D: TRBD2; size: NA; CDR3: CSARSSGGRPTQYF; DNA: TGCAGTGCTAGATCTAGCGGGGGTAGACCTACGCAGTATTTT
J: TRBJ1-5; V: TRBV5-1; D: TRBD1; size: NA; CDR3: CASSLVPGQGAGYNQPQHF; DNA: TGCGCCAGCAGCTTGGTCCCGGGACAGGGGGCAGGCTACAATCAGCCCCAGCATTTT
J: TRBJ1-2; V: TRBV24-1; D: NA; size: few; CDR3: CATSDQSGWGYGYTF; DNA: TGTGCCACCAGTGATCAAAGTGGATGGGGCTATGGCTACACCTTC
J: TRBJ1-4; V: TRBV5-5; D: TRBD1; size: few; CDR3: CASSWEPKYRGPSEKLFF; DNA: TGTGCCAGCAGCTGGGAGCCTAAATACAGGGGGCCTAGCGAAAAACTGTTTTTT
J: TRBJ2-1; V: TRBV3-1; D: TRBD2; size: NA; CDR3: CASSHRLAGRSWNNEQFF; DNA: TGTGCCAGCAGCCACAGACTAGCGGGAAGGTCTTGGAACAATGAGCAGTTCTTC
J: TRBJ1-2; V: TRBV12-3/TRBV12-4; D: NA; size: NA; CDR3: CASSFWDLPWGYTF; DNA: TGTGCCAGCAGTTTCTGGGACCTCCCCTGGGGCTACACCTTC
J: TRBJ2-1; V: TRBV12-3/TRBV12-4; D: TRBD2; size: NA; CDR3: CASSFERGSSYNEQFF; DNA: TGTGCCAGCAGTTTCGAGCGGGGCAGCTCCTACAATGAGCAGTTCTTC
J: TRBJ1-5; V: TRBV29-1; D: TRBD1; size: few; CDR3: CSGGDGTGDQPQHF; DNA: TGCAGCGGAGGAGATGGGACAGGGGATCAGCCCCAGCATTTT
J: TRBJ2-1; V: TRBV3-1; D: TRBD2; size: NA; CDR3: CASTLTLGLADNEQFF; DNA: TGTGCCAGCACCCTAACTCTGGGGCTAGCGGACAATGAGCAGTTCTTC
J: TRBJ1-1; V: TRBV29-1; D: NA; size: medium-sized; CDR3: CSVGNTEAFF; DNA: TGCAGCGTTGGGAACACTGAAGCTTTCTTT
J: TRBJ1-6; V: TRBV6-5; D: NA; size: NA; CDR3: CASTPMPGQDNSPLHF; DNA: TGTGCCAGCACCCCGATGCCGGGACAAGATAATTCACCCCTCCACTTT
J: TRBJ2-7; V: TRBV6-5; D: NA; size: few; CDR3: CARKREQYF; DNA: TGTGCCAGGAAAAGAGAGCAGTACTTC
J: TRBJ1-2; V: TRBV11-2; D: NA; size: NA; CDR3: CASSSAGQKNYGYTF; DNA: TGTGCCAGCAGCTCGGCTGGGCAGAAAAACTATGGCTACACCTTC
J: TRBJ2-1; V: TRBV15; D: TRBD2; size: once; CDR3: CATSRTSGTYNEQFF; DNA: TGTGCCACCTCCCGGACTAGCGGGACTTACAATGAGCAGTTCTTC
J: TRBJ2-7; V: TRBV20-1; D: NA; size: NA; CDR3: CSARDRFREYEQYF; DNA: TGCAGTGCTAGAGATAGGTTCAGGGAGTACGAGCAGTACTTC
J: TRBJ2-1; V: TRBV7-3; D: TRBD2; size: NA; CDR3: CASSSLGGRPSYNEQFF; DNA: TGTGCCAGCAGCTCTTTGGGGGGGAGGCCCTCCTACAATGAGCAGTTCTTC
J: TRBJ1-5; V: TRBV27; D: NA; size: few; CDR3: CASSLGTLGGQPQHF; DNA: TGTGCCAGCAGTTTAGGGACCCTGGGAGGACAGCCCCAGCATTTT
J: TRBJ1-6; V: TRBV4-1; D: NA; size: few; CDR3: CASSHLVHRAILAPLHF; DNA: TGCGCCAGCAGCCACCTGGTACACAGGGCTATATTGGCACCCCTCCACTTT
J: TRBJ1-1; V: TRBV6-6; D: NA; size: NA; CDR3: CASSYGDWNTEAFF; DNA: TGTGCCAGCAGTTACGGGGACTGGAACACTGAAGCTTTCTTT
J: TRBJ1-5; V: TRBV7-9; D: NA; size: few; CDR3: CASTPAVNSNQPQHF; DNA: TGTGCCAGTACTCCGGCAGTTAATAGCAATCAGCCCCAGCATTTT
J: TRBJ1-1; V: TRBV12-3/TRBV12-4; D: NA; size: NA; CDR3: CASKSLRENTEAFF; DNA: TGTGCCAGCAAATCTTTACGGGAGAACACTGAAGCTTTCTTT
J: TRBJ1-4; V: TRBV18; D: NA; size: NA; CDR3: CASSPSSSGGPNEKLFF; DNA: TGTGCCAGCTCACCATCTTCCTCCGGGGGTCCTAATGAAAAACTGTTTTTT
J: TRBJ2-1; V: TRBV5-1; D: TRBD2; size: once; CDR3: CASSLELAGVNEQFF; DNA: TGCGCCAGCAGCTTGGAACTAGCGGGGGTCAATGAGCAGTTCTTC
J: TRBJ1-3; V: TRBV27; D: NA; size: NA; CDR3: CASRTNPSGNTIYF; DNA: TGTGCCAGCAGAACGAACCCCTCTGGAAACACCATATATTTT
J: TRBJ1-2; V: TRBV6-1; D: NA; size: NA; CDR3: CASRDGDGYTF; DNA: TGTGCCAGCAGGGACGGAGATGGCTACACCTTC
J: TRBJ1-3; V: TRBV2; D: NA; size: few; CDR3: CASSEDRFVSGNTIYF; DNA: TGTGCCAGCAGTGAAGACAGATTCGTCTCTGGAAACACCATATATTTT
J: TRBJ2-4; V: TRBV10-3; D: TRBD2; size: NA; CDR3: CAISESGPRGNIQYF; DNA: TGTGCCATCAGTGAGTCAGGCCCGCGGGGGAACATTCAGTACTTC
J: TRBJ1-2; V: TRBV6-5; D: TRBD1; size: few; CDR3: CASSYQKTGDDNYGYTF; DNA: TGTGCCAGCAGTTACCAAAAAACAGGGGACGATAACTATGGCTACACCTTC
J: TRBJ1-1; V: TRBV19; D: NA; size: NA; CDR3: CASSLVPIRDTEAFF; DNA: TGTGCCAGTAGTTTAGTACCTATCCGGGACACTGAAGCTTTCTTT
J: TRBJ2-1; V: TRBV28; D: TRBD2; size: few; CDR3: CASSSEREYNEQFF; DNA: TGTGCCAGCAGTTCAGAGCGGGAATACAATGAGCAGTTCTTC
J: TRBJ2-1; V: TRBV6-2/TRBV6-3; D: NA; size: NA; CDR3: CASSRTTYNEQFF; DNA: TGTGCCAGCAGCCGGACCACCTACAATGAGCAGTTCTTC
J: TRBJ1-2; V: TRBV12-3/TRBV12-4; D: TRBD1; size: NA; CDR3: CASSPLQGYSFYGYTF; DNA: TGTGCCAGCAGTCCGCTACAGGGGTATTCTTTCTATGGCTACACCTTC
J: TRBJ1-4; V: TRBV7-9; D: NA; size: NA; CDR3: CASSRPTALYEKLFF; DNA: TGTGCCAGCAGCCGCCCGACAGCGCTTTATGAAAAACTGTTTTTT
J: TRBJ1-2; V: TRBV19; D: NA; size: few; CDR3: CASRKAGALNYGYTF; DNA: TGTGCCAGTAGGAAGGCAGGGGCCCTTAACTATGGCTACACCTTC
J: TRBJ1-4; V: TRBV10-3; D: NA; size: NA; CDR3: CAVSTDNEKLFF; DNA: TGTGCCGTCTCGACGGATAATGAAAAACTGTTTTTT
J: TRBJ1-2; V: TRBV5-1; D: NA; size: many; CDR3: CASSLTGPPANYGYTF; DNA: TGCGCCAGCAGCTTGACAGGGCCCCCGGCTAACTATGGCTACACCTTC
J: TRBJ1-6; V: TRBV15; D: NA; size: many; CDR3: CATSSQVSWNSPLHF; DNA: TGTGCCACCAGCAGCCAGGTTTCTTGGAATTCACCCCTCCACTTT